Below, one T cell receptor beta chain is given with its context. The data originate from a study of blood T cell repertoires in COVID-19. Whole-study context: Some COVID-19 samples were acute and others convalescent; all came from the United States, Italy and Spain. PBMCs, B-cell-depleted T cells, or T cells provided the cDNA or gDNA that made up the material.

The V gene's germline CDR1 is LNHDA and CDR2 SQIVND (reference sequence). The J segment lost 3 bases and the V segment lost 4 bases, leaving 5 bases of the junction unmatched. The CDR3 length is 14 residues. This table comes from immunoSEQ multiplex PCR, and its TCRdb copy is limited to in-frame clones, with some not included. This table holds about 240,000 clones, roughly 80% found once. Sequenced input: peripheral blood. The receptor comes from a woman of 80 years or more with COVID-19, enrolled during active disease. The chain links TRBV19 to TRBJ2-7; 8 bases agree with TRBD2. As DNA, the CDR3 is TGTGCCAGTAGTACGGGACTAGGGAACTACGAGCAGTACTTC. This codes for CASSTGLGNYEQYF.